This TCR beta chain was obtained from a study of control samples from healthy donors and cancer patients. This CDR3 has 14 amino acids. Germline V gene lookup returns CDR1 MNHEY and CDR2 SVGEGT. V shed 4 bases, J shed 3 bases, and the junction held 3 bases outside the gene matches. TCRdb's copy holds only in-frame clones and misses some; the assay was immunoSEQ multiplex PCR. The sample holds about 82,000 clones, around 94% seen once. The chain is built from TRBV6-2 or TRBV6-3 and TRBJ2-1, with 7 bases identical to TRBD2. Sample: blood. This clonotype was obtained from a woman aged 18-30 years in good health. For the CDR3, the DNA is TGTGCCAGCAGTTCCGGCGGGAGCTACAATGAGCAGTTCTTC. Its translation: CASSSGGSYNEQFF.